One sample yielded the 22 T cell receptor beta chains listed below, sequenced in a study of T cell responses to AZD1222 COVID-19 vaccine. Assay: immunoSEQ multiplex PCR; the TCRdb copy retains only in-frame clones and omits some. The sample lists approximately 130,000 clones, approximately 94% occurring once. The specimen comprised peripheral blood, sampled on day 0 of AZD1222 vaccination. These receptors originate from an adult in good health.

The chain employs TRBV19 and TRBJ2-5; 12 positions match TRBD1. There are 15 residues in the CDR3. In germline, CDR1 is LNHDA, CDR2 SQIVND (reference sequence). Trimming at V came to 6 bases and at J to 6 bases, leaving 8 bases not matched to a gene. The CDR3 here is CASRAGQGAGKTQYF. In DNA, the CDR3 is TGTGCCAGTAGAGCGGGACAGGGGGCAGGGAAGACCCAGTACTTC.

The CDR3: CASSLLGRNYGYTF. CDR3 coding DNA: TGTGCCAGCAGTTTATTGGGACGGAACTATGGCTACACCTTC. This chain links TRBV28 with TRBJ1-2; TRBD1 might be the D (5 bases). Germline-derived CDR1 and CDR2 are MDHEN and SYDVKM. This CDR3 spans 14 amino acids. V was pared by 1 base and J by 2 bases, with 8 bases between.

The rearrangement joins TRBV5-8 to TRBJ2-1; the match to TRBD2 covers 10 bases. J was trimmed by 7 bases and V by 4 bases; bases with no gene match: 17. The CDR3 sequence is 18 residues long. Per germline, CDR1 SGHTS and CDR2 YDEGEE. The CDR3 bases are TGTGCCAGCAGCCACTATCCTTCTTCTAGCGGGAGTTGGAATGAGCAGTTCTTC. Amino acid sequence: CASSHYPSSSGSWNEQFF.

V is TRBV29-1 and J is TRBJ1-4; 7 positions match TRBD1. Germline V gene sequence: CDR1 SQVTM, CDR2 ANQGSEA. This CDR3 has 16 residues. V trimming: 7 bases; J trimming: 3 bases; junction bases outside the gene matches: 14. CDR3 in DNA: TGCAGCGGGTTACGACAGGGTAACGGCGCTAATGAAAAACTGTTTTTT. This encodes CSGLRQGNGANEKLFF.

The rearrangement joins TRBV5-1 to TRBJ1-1; TRBD1 agrees at 9 bases. CDR3 length equals 16 residues. Losses at the gene ends were 3 bases for V and 3 bases for J; bases not matched to a gene: 9. Germline CDR1 is SGHRS and CDR2 is YFSETQ. CDR3 region: CASSYSRTGADTEAFF. The DNA for the CDR3 is TGCGCCAGCAGCTATTCTCGGACAGGGGCGGACACTGAAGCTTTCTTT.

CDR3 in amino acids: CASSQLTGYGYTF. In nucleotides, the CDR3 is TGCGCCAGCAGCCAGTTGACAGGGTATGGCTACACCTTC. The chain recombines TRBV4-1 with TRBJ1-2; 7 bases line up with TRBD1. CDR1 and CDR2 from the germline V gene are MGHRA and YSYEKL. This CDR3 is built from 13 residues. J lost 5 bases, V lost 3 bases, and 3 bases had no gene match.

The chain recombines TRBV2 with TRBJ1-4; D unresolved. With 3 bases removed from V and 8 bases from J, the gap between germline ends came to 16 bases. Germline CDR1 is SNHLY and CDR2 is FYNNEI. The CDR3 has 15 residues. In DNA form, the CDR3 reads TGTGCCAGCAGTGACCCGGGCCTCACCTCGGAAAAACTGTTTTTT. This translates into CASSDPGLTSEKLFF.

The rearrangement links TRBV24-1 to TRBJ2-3, with unresolved D. The germline V gene has CDR1 KGHDR and CDR2 SFDVKD. The CDR3 extends over 14 amino acids. Trimming cost V 5 bases and J 1 base, with 9 bases left between them. The DNA for the CDR3 is TGTGCCACCAGTGGGGTAACCGGCACAGATACGCAGTATTTT. Its protein is CATSGVTGTDTQYF.

CDR3 region: CSAGRGDTQYF. The CDR3 bases are TGCAGCGCCGGCAGGGGAGATACGCAGTATTTT. The chain carries TRBV29-1 and TRBJ2-3, with D perhaps matching TRBD1 (6 bases). V lost 7 bases and J lost 5, with 10 bases in between. Germline assignment: CDR1 SQVTM and CDR2 ANQGSEA. This CDR3 has 11 residues.

In regard to this clone: One junction end does not reproduce the germline sequence, and a read error may be involved. This sequence joins TRBV6-1 and TRBJ1-2; D gene uncertain. This CDR3 region has 14 residues. The germline CDR1 and CDR2 sequences are MNHNS and SASEGT. CDR3 coding DNA: TGTGCCAGCAGCGAAGAAGTGGGGTACTATGGCTACACCTTC. It codes for CASSEEVGYYGYTF.

CDR3 sequence (DNA): TGTGCCAGCAGGACCCGGGGGTTGTACGAGCAGTACTTC. It yields the protein CASRTRGLYEQYF. The chain recombines TRBV28 with TRBJ2-7; D perhaps matches TRBD2 (6 bases). Trimming removed 6 bases at V and 4 bases at J, with 13 bases between. The CDR3 has 13 amino acids. Germline lookup yields CDR1 MDHEN and CDR2 SYDVKM.

This clone has more than one count but fewer than ten. The J gene is TRBJ2-5, the V gene TRBV28; D not certain. V was clipped by 2 bases and J by 5 bases, with 15 bases between them. This CDR3 spans 15 amino acids. CDR1 is MDHEN and CDR2 is SYDVKM in the germline V gene. The CDR3 loop is CASSLSAGTDETQYF. DNA of the CDR3: TGTGCCAGCAGTTTAAGCGCAGGTACGGATGAGACCCAGTACTTC.

The chain links TRBV11-2 to TRBJ1-1; the D gene is possibly TRBD1 (6 bases). This CDR3 is built from 13 residues. CDR1 is SGHAT, CDR2 FQNNGV, per germline. V lost 6 bases to trimming and J lost 0 bases, with 8 bases between them. For the CDR3, the DNA is TGTGCCAGCAGAGACAGGATGAACACTGAAGCTTTCTTT. Amino acid sequence: CASRDRMNTEAFF.

The chain is built from TRBV5-5 and TRBJ2-1; 7 bases map to TRBD1. The V gene end was trimmed by 3 bases and the J gene end by 4 bases; junction bases not matched to a gene: 7. The CDR3 has 15 amino acids. CDR1 and CDR2 (germline): SGHKS, YYEKEE (reference sequence). CDR3 residues: CASSSTGLSYNEQFF. Written as DNA, the CDR3 is TGTGCCAGCAGCTCGACAGGGTTGAGTTACAATGAGCAGTTCTTC.

The chain is built from TRBV28 and TRBJ1-3, with D perhaps matching TRBD1 (5 bases). With 0 bases removed from V and 0 bases from J, the gap between germline ends came to 6 bases. Germline V lookup: CDR1 MDHEN, CDR2 SYDVKM. The length of the CDR3 is 15 residues. Here the CDR3 DNA reads TGTGCCAGCAGTTTATGGACAGACTCTGGAAACACCATATATTTT. This translates into CASSLWTDSGNTIYF.

This sequence joins TRBV27 and TRBJ2-1, with TRBD2 identical over 11 bases. CDR1 is MNHEY, CDR2 SMNVEV, per germline (reference sequence). V was clipped by 5 bases and J by 4 bases; unmatched bases: 4. The CDR3 covers 15 residues. CDR3 amino acids: CASSTSGSGYNEQFF. In DNA, the CDR3 is TGTGCCAGCAGTACTAGCGGGAGTGGATACAATGAGCAGTTCTTC.

This sequence joins TRBV12-3 or TRBV12-4 and TRBJ2-3; TRBD2 might be the D (6 bases). The V and J ends lost 6 bases and 3 bases respectively, with 10 bases between them. The CDR3 is 13 amino acids. The CDR3 DNA sequence: TGTGCCAGCAGACACGGGAGTACAGATACGCAGTATTTT. Translated: CASRHGSTDTQYF.

The rearrangement joins TRBV19 to TRBJ1-5, with D possibly matching TRBD1 (6 bases). Deletions cut 6 bases from V and 6 bases from J, with 24 bases between. The CDR3 covers 17 residues. CDR1 LNHDA and CDR2 SQIVND come from the germline V gene (reference sequence). CDR3 sequence: CASSMLTGKGQGQPQHF. CDR3 coding DNA: TGTGCCAGTAGCATGTTAACAGGGAAAGGCCAAGGTCAGCCCCAGCATTTT.

This chain connects TRBV9 to TRBJ2-2; the D is unclear. V gave up 1 base and J gave up 8 bases, with 9 bases separating them. The CDR3 sequence is 13 residues long. The germline CDR1 and CDR2 sequences are SGDLS and YYNGEE. CDR3 loop: CASSVLPGGELFF. In DNA form, the CDR3 reads TGTGCCAGCAGCGTACTCCCCGGAGGGGAGCTGTTTTTT.

The V gene is TRBV13, the J gene TRBJ1-2, with 10 bases matching TRBD1. Germline V gene data show CDR1 as PRHDT and CDR2 as FYEKMQ (reference sequence). V was pared by 4 bases and J by 6 bases, with 5 bases of the junction left unmatched. This CDR3 region has 14 residues. CDR3 nucleotides: TGTGCCAGCAGCTCTCGGACAGGGGGACATGGCTACACCTTC. Protein sequence: CASSSRTGGHGYTF. Looking up the rest from reference TRBV13 and TRBJ1-2 gives the full variable domain: AAGVIQSPRHLIKEKRETATLKCYPIPRHDTVYWYQQGPGQDPQFLISFYEKMQSDKGSIPDRFSAQQFSDYHSELNMSSLELGDSALYFCASSSRTGGHGYTFGSGTRLTVV.

The chain carries TRBV6-2 or TRBV6-3 and TRBJ1-2; D is ambiguous. CDR1 MNHEY and CDR2 SVGEGT come from the germline V gene. The CDR3 loop spans 14 amino acids. The V and J ends lost 2 bases and 2 bases respectively, with 9 bases between them. This CDR3 reads CASSYNRANYGYTF. CDR3 in DNA: TGTGCCAGCAGTTACAACCGGGCCAACTATGGCTACACCTTC.

This clone was picked up one time. The chain uses TRBV21-1 and TRBJ2-1; TRBD1, the D gene given by the table, was not confirmed from the DNA. TRBV21-1 is a listed pseudogene. The CDR3 consists of 16 residues. The DNA for the CDR3 is TGTGCCAGCAGCAATCCCCCTGCGGGACAGTGGAATGAGCAGTTCTTC. The encoded protein is CASSNPPAGQWNEQFF.